The 15 T cell receptor beta chains listed next were all sequenced from one sample in a study of cytotoxic CD8 clonotypes in ibrutinib-treated CLL. Assay used: immunoSEQ multiplex PCR; TCRdb lists only in-frame clones, some missing. This table holds around 60,000 clones, roughly 50% found once. Sequences were derived from PBMCs, sampled after 12 months of ibrutinib treatment. The receptors come from a human donor with chronic lymphocytic leukemia.

The chain combines TRBV5-4 with TRBJ2-7; no firm D call. CDR1 and CDR2 from the germline V gene are SGHNT and YYREEE (reference sequence). CDR3 length equals 14 residues. V gave up 0 bases and J gave up 3 bases, with 10 bases separating them. DNA of the CDR3: TGTGCCAGCAGCTTGGAAAACTCTCACTACGAGCAGTACTTC. This codes for CASSLENSHYEQYF.

This chain connects TRBV29-1 to TRBJ1-4; a possible D gene is TRBD1 (5 bases). The CDR3 has 15 residues. Trimming stripped 3 bases from V and 8 bases from J, with 19 bases between. Germline V gene sequence: CDR1 SQVTM, CDR2 ANQGSEA. The CDR3 here is CSVEGRSGATEKLFF. The DNA for the CDR3 is TGCAGCGTTGAGGGTCGGTCCGGGGCCACCGAAAAACTGTTTTTT.

This clone was counted a few times. The chain couples TRBV7-8 to TRBJ1-2; D remains ambiguous. V lost 5 bases, J lost 6 bases, and 19 bases lay in between. The CDR3 is made up of 15 amino acids. Germline V lookup: CDR1 SGHVS, CDR2 FQNEAQ. DNA for the CDR3: TGTGCCAGCAGCCCCCGGGCATTCTACCCCCATGGCTACACCTTC. This translates into CASSPRAFYPHGYTF.

The chain carries TRBV7-9 and TRBJ2-3, with 7 bases identical to TRBD1. CDR1 and CDR2 from the germline V gene are SEHNR and FQNEAQ (reference sequence). CDR3 length: 14 residues. Trimming cost V 7 bases and J 4 bases; bases outside gene matches: 8. The CDR3 loop reads CASKRPGGADTQYF. CDR3 DNA sequence: TGTGCCAGCAAAAGACCAGGGGGAGCAGATACGCAGTATTTT.

This clone was counted only a few times. The rearrangement uses TRBV18 and TRBJ2-1; no reliable D call. Germline CDR1 KGHSH, CDR2 LQKENI. The CDR3 is made up of 15 amino acids. V was clipped by 2 bases and J by 2 bases, with 10 bases between them. CDR3 sequence (DNA): TGTGCCAGCTCACCAAGATCCAGGACCTACAATGAGCAGTTCTTC. It translates to CASSPRSRTYNEQFF.

This chain connects TRBV19 to TRBJ2-5, with TRBD2 as a possible D gene (7 bases). CDR1 LNHDA and CDR2 SQIVND come from the germline V gene (reference sequence). The CDR3 totals 14 residues. Trimming stripped 4 bases from V and 5 bases from J, with 14 bases between. CDR3 sequence reads: CASSNRGAVETQYF. The DNA of the CDR3 is TGTGCCAGTAGTAATCGGGGGGCCGTTGAGACCCAGTACTTC.

This chain links TRBV6-6 with TRBJ2-3; D is ambiguous. Germline values: CDR1 MNHNY, CDR2 SVGAGI (reference sequence). CDR3 length: 12 amino acids. The V and J ends lost 10 bases and 2 bases respectively, with 10 bases between them. CDR3 in DNA: TGTGCCATTGGACGGTCCACAGATACGCAGTATTTT. Translation gives CAIGRSTDTQYF.

The chain uses TRBV2 and TRBJ2-3; unclear D gene. This CDR3 has 14 amino acids. Germline CDR1 SNHLY, CDR2 FYNNEI. The ends were cut back, 7 bases at V and 2 bases at J, with 13 bases in the middle. The CDR3 here is CASNTWGNTDTQYF. In DNA form, the CDR3 reads TGTGCCAGCAATACTTGGGGAAACACAGATACGCAGTATTTT.

The rearrangement links TRBV2 to TRBJ2-3, with TRBD2 matching over 7 bases. There are 16 residues in the CDR3. Germline V CDR1 and CDR2: SNHLY, FYNNEI. V shed 6 bases, J shed 2 bases, and the junction held 11 bases outside the gene matches. For the CDR3, the DNA is TGTGCCAGCAGGCTGGGGGGGGAATTAGCCACAGATACGCAGTATTTT. Encoded protein: CASRLGGELATDTQYF. Based on the CDR3 plus reference TRBV2 and TRBJ2-3, the full variable domain is EPEVTQTPSHQVTQMGQEVILRCVPISNHLYFYWYRQILGQKVEFLVSFYNNEISEKSEIFDDQFSVERPDGSNFTLKIRSTKLEDSAMYFCASRLGGELATDTQYFGPGTRLTVL.

The chain joins TRBV15 to TRBJ2-7; D is undetermined. The V and J ends lost 0 bases and 6 bases respectively, with 6 bases between them. Germline V gene lookup returns CDR1 LNHNV and CDR2 YYDKDF (reference sequence). The CDR3 has 12 residues. This chain's CDR3 is CATSRDWGEQYV. Here the CDR3 DNA reads TGTGCCACCAGCAGAGATTGGGGCGAGCAGTACGTC.

The chain's CDR3 is CASSQGPEAFF. The CDR3 DNA reads as TGTGCCAGCAGTCAGGGGCCTGAAGCTTTCTTT. This chain joins TRBV6-1 and TRBJ1-1; weak D call: TRBD1 (6 bases). The CDR3 contains 11 residues. Trimming pared 5 bases from V and 6 bases from J, leaving 7 bases between. Germline CDR1 reads MNHNS; CDR2 reads SASEGT.

V is TRBV6-5 and J is TRBJ2-2, with D uncertain. The CDR3 sequence is 14 residues long. Trimming removed 2 bases at V and 5 bases at J, with 9 bases between. From germline, CDR1 is MNHEY and CDR2 SVGAGI. CDR3 DNA: TGTGCCAGCAGTTACGCAAGGGATACCGGGGAGCTGTTTTTT. It translates to CASSYARDTGELFF.

This clone was seen only once. The chain carries TRBV11-2 and TRBJ2-1; 13 bases agree with TRBD2. V lost 6 bases and J lost 6; bases outside the gene matches: 11. This CDR3 is built from 17 residues. Germline V lookup: CDR1 SGHAT, CDR2 FQNNGV. The CDR3 region is CASSRLRLAGGSNEQFF. The DNA for the CDR3 is TGTGCCAGCAGTCGGCTGAGACTAGCGGGAGGATCCAATGAGCAGTTCTTC.

The chain links TRBV11-2 to TRBJ2-1; no reliable D call. This CDR3 region has 12 residues. Trimming removed 6 bases from V and 8 bases from J, with 11 bases in between. CDR1 and CDR2 from the germline V gene are SGHAT and FQNNGV. CDR3 region: CASSLAQYEQFF. The CDR3 region has the DNA TGTGCCAGCAGTCTCGCCCAATATGAGCAGTTCTTC.

The chain is built from TRBV5-1 and TRBJ2-1; 13 bases are a match to TRBD2. CDR3 size: 17 residues. Losses at the gene ends were 2 bases for V and 0 bases for J; bases not matched to a gene: 2. The germline V gene has CDR1 SGHRS and CDR2 YFSETQ. This chain's CDR3 is CASSFGTSGTSYNEQFF. CDR3 nucleotide sequence: TGCGCCAGCAGCTTCGGGACTAGCGGGACCTCCTACAATGAGCAGTTCTTC.